In this sample, the clone carrying this T cell receptor beta chain turned up many times. The antigen is undetermined. The sample originates from a study of T cells in Graves' hyperthyroidism and ophthalmopathy. Germline V lookup: CDR1 LNHDA, CDR2 SQIVND (reference sequence). The CDR3 is 14 residues long. The ends were cut back, 6 bases at V and 3 bases at J, with 11 bases in the middle. Exclusion followed for patients with uncontrolled infection, other autoimmune disease, pregnancy or lactation. Notes on the study in general: Stable hyperthyroidism was separated from ophthalmopathy by a model based on 13 V-J features.

TCR beta CDR3 regions were amplified from RNA. First-round RT-PCR targeting the TCR CDR3 was performed with the HTBI primer set. TCRdb reprocessed the multiplex PCR reads with MiXCR, giving one entry per CDR3 protein. The data show hundreds of thousands of distinct CDR3 sequences, more than 30% seen once. The TCR sequence derives from a man younger than 35 with Graves' hyperthyroidism. The rearrangement joins TRBV19 to TRBJ2-2, with D perhaps given as TRBD1 or TRBD2 (5 bases each). The sample taken for sequencing was blood. The DNA for the CDR3 is TGTGCCAGTAGCCGGGACGGATACACCGGGGAGCTGTTTTTT. This codes for CASSRDGYTGELFF.